A single sample is the source of the 30 T cell receptor beta chains below, sequenced in a study of cytomegalovirus exposure and HLA in healthy donors. The PCR contained 60 Vbeta and 13 Jbeta primers. TCRdb's copy holds only in-frame clones and misses some; the assay was immunoSEQ multiplex PCR. This table holds approximately 120,000 clones, roughly 70% found once. Material: PBMCs. These receptors were collected from a man between 25 and 39 years old in good health and CMV-seronegative.

J is TRBJ2-2 and V is TRBV19, with 8 positions matching TRBD1. V lost 8 bases, J lost 3 bases, and 5 bases stayed unmatched. The germline CDR1 and CDR2 sequences are LNHDA and SQIVND (reference sequence). The CDR3 is made up of 14 amino acids. The CDR3 protein is CASLDRGHTGELFF. The CDR3 DNA reads as TGTGCCAGTCTTGACAGGGGTCACACCGGGGAGCTGTTTTTT.

This chain connects TRBV28 to TRBJ1-2; TRBD1 matches at 9 bases. V shed 3 bases and J 6 bases; nucleotides not matched to a gene: 2. This CDR3 has 13 residues. Germline loops: CDR1 MDHEN, CDR2 SYDVKM. CDR3 nucleotides: TGTGCCAGCAGTTTGACAGGGGGGGATGGCTACACCTTC. This codes for CASSLTGGDGYTF.

This clone was picked up a small number of times. V gene TRBV10-3 combines with J gene TRBJ1-2, with 7 positions matching TRBD1. Losses at the gene ends were 4 bases for V and 4 bases for J; bases not matched to a gene: 6. The CDR3 covers 14 residues. Germline V gene sequence: CDR1 ENHRY, CDR2 SYGVKD. DNA of the CDR3: TGTGCCATCAGTGCCGGAGACAGGGTCTATGGCTACACCTTC. Translated, it gives CAISAGDRVYGYTF.

The sample holds a few counts of this clone. The rearrangement joins TRBV19 to TRBJ2-1; TRBD2 is a possible D gene (5 bases). The CDR3 is 17 amino acids. The germline V and J ends were trimmed by 0 bases and 0 bases, with 12 bases remaining between them. Germline-derived CDR1 and CDR2 are LNHDA and SQIVND (reference sequence). The CDR3 reads CASSIDPLRVSYNEQFF. The DNA of the CDR3 is TGTGCCAGTAGTATAGATCCTCTGAGGGTCTCCTACAATGAGCAGTTCTTC.

The V gene is TRBV7-2, the J gene TRBJ2-7; 8 nucleotides align to TRBD2. The trim removed 5 bases at V and 4 bases at J, leaving 7 bases unmatched. This CDR3 contains 14 residues. Per germline, CDR1 SGHTA and CDR2 FQGNSA. The CDR3 reads CASSPGTSEYEQYF. The CDR3 nucleotides are TGTGCCAGCAGCCCGGGGACTAGTGAATACGAGCAGTACTTC.

In its sample, this clone was seen once. V and J are TRBV6-1 and TRBJ2-6, with TRBD2 matching 7 bases. The CDR3 sequence is 18 residues long. The J segment lost 0 bases and the V segment lost 4 bases, leaving 9 bases of the junction unmatched. Germline V gives CDR1 MNHNS, CDR2 SASEGT. The CDR3, as DNA: TGTGCCAGCAGTGTAAACCTCGGGGGGACCTCTGGGGCCAACGTCCTGACTTTC. Translation: CASSVNLGGTSGANVLTF.

The chain uses TRBV7-2 and TRBJ2-7; a weak D match, TRBD1 (6 bases). CDR3 length: 16 residues. Trimming removed 3 bases from V and 6 bases from J, with 21 bases in between. Germline assignment: CDR1 SGHTA and CDR2 FQGNSA. The CDR3 loop is CASSFGKTGRKGEQYF. The DNA for the CDR3 is TGTGCCAGCAGCTTCGGTAAGACAGGCAGGAAGGGCGAGCAGTACTTC. Based on the CDR3 plus reference TRBV7-2 and TRBJ2-7, the full variable domain is GAGVSQSPSNKVTEKGKDVELRCDPISGHTALYWYRQSLGQGLEFLIYFQGNSAPDKSGLPSDRFSAERTGGSVSTLTIQRTQQEDSAVYLCASSFGKTGRKGEQYFGPGTRLTVT.

The CDR3 DNA reads as TGTGCCAGCAGTTCCAGGGGGGTAGAGACCCAGTACTTC. Translation: CASSSRGVETQYF. The J gene is TRBJ2-5, the V gene TRBV28, with D maybe TRBD1 (7 bases). The ends were cut back, 4 bases at V and 4 bases at J, with 10 bases in the middle. Germline loops: CDR1 MDHEN, CDR2 SYDVKM. The length of the CDR3 is 13 residues.

The V gene is TRBV6-1, the J gene TRBJ2-3; 7 nucleotides align to TRBD1. Looked up from germline, CDR1 is MNHNS and CDR2 is SASEGT. Trimming at V came to 8 bases and at J to 4 bases, leaving 12 bases not matched to a gene. The CDR3 is 15 residues long. This chain's CDR3 is CASPGTGVGSDTQYF. The CDR3 bases are TGTGCCAGCCCCGGAACAGGGGTAGGGTCAGATACGCAGTATTTT.

This chain links TRBV9 with TRBJ2-5, with D possibly matching TRBD2 (6 bases). The V gene lost 0 bases and the J gene lost 4 bases, with 13 bases spanning the gap. Germline loops: CDR1 SGDLS, CDR2 YYNGEE. This CDR3 comprises 15 residues. This CDR3 reads CASSVASGLGETQYF. CDR3 in DNA: TGTGCCAGCAGCGTAGCTTCGGGACTTGGAGAGACCCAGTACTTC.

The rearrangement links TRBV20-1 to TRBJ2-7; no reliable D call. Germline V gene sequence: CDR1 DFQATT, CDR2 SNEGSKA (reference sequence). The length of the CDR3 is 11 residues. V gave up 4 bases and J gave up 7 bases, with 11 bases separating them. Here the CDR3 reads CSANIIKEQYF. Here the CDR3 DNA reads TGCAGTGCTAATATTATTAAAGAGCAGTACTTC.

Only a few counts were recorded for this clone. V and J are TRBV5-6 and TRBJ1-2, with 7 bases matching TRBD1. The V gene end was trimmed by 4 bases and the J gene end by 6 bases; junction bases not matched to a gene: 9. The CDR3 consists of 14 residues. CDR1 and CDR2 from the germline V gene are SGHDT and YYEEEE. CDR3 residues: CASSPGPGTDGYTF. In DNA form, the CDR3 reads TGTGCCAGCAGCCCTGGCCCCGGGACAGATGGCTACACCTTC.

This clone was found a few times. The chain links TRBV10-3 to TRBJ2-2; TRBD1 aligns across 9 bases. Looked up from germline, CDR1 is ENHRY and CDR2 is SYGVKD. The CDR3 is 15 amino acids. V trimming: 4 bases; J trimming: 5 bases; junction bases outside the gene matches: 5. The CDR3 sequence: CAISVETGGTGELFF. CDR3 bases: TGTGCCATCAGTGTGGAGACAGGGGGGACCGGGGAGCTGTTTTTT.

In this sample, this clone turned up a few times. The rearrangement links TRBV7-6 to TRBJ2-2; no reliable D call. This CDR3 has 16 amino acids. Germline lookup yields CDR1 SGHVS and CDR2 FNYEAQ. V was shortened by 5 bases and J by 5 bases, with 18 bases between the two germline ends. The CDR3 DNA reads as TGTGCCAGCAGCCCAACTCCTCACGCTGCTACCGGGGAGCTGTTTTTT. As protein: CASSPTPHAATGELFF.

The CDR3 protein is CASSGAPSGSRNEQFF. The CDR3 region has the DNA TGTGCCAGCAGTGGCGCGCCGAGCGGGAGCCGGAATGAGCAGTTCTTC. The chain employs TRBV2 and TRBJ2-1; 8 bases fit TRBD2. The CDR3 has 16 residues. The J segment lost 7 bases and the V segment lost 4 bases, leaving 12 bases of the junction unmatched. The germline V gene has CDR1 SNHLY and CDR2 FYNNEI.

Only a few counts were recorded for this clone. The chain joins TRBV30 to TRBJ1-2; 7 nucleotides match TRBD1. There are 13 residues in the CDR3. CDR1 is GTSNPN, CDR2 SVGIG, per germline (reference sequence). Trimming at V came to 5 bases and at J to 1 base, leaving 4 bases not matched to a gene. CDR3 sequence reads: CAWATGVNYGYTF. As DNA, the CDR3 is TGTGCCTGGGCCACAGGGGTTAACTATGGCTACACCTTC.

Here the CDR3 DNA reads TGTGCCAGCAGTGAGAACAGGGGAGGAAACACCATATATTTT. Amino acid sequence: CASSENRGGNTIYF. The V and J genes are TRBV2 and TRBJ1-3; 7 bases are shared with TRBD1. The germline V gene encodes CDR1 SNHLY and CDR2 FYNNEI. The CDR3 sequence is 14 residues long. V shed 3 bases and J 4 bases; nucleotides not matched to a gene: 3.

The chain recombines TRBV4-1 with TRBJ1-5; D is perhaps TRBD1 (5 bases). CDR3 size: 15 residues. V lost 1 base and J lost 4, with 11 bases in between. CDR1 is MGHRA and CDR2 is YSYEKL in the germline V gene. This CDR3 reads CASSQGPGRNQPQHF. Here the CDR3 DNA reads TGCGCCAGCAGCCAAGGTCCAGGGCGAAATCAGCCCCAGCATTTT.

The genes are TRBV7-2 and TRBJ2-7; 7 nucleotides align to TRBD2. The germline gives CDR1 SGHTA, CDR2 FQGNSA. The CDR3 runs to 13 residues. V shed 2 bases, J shed 5 bases, and the junction held 3 bases outside the gene matches. The CDR3 nucleotides are TGTGCCAGCAGCTTACGTCGGGGGGACGAGCAGTACTTC. This translates into CASSLRRGDEQYF.

V gene TRBV4-1 combines with J gene TRBJ1-4; unclear D gene. This CDR3 spans 15 amino acids. Trimming pared 2 bases from V and 3 bases from J, leaving 10 bases between. Germline lookup yields CDR1 MGHRA and CDR2 YSYEKL. The CDR3 coding sequence is TGCGCCAGCAGCCAATACGCTGAGGCTAATGAAAAACTGTTTTTT. It encodes CASSQYAEANEKLFF.

This clone was found a few times. This chain connects TRBV30 to TRBJ2-7; tentative D call: TRBD1 (6 bases). The ends were cut back, 5 bases at V and 2 bases at J, with 16 bases in the middle. The CDR3 sequence is 14 residues long. The germline gives CDR1 GTSNPN, CDR2 SVGIG (reference sequence). The chain's CDR3 is CAWGSGTYTYEQYF. The CDR3 DNA reads as TGTGCCTGGGGATCCGGGACATATACCTACGAGCAGTACTTC.

This sequence joins TRBV7-2 and TRBJ2-5, with TRBD2 identical over 12 bases. The ends lost 8 bases at V and 4 bases at J; junction bases unmatched: 5. CDR3 length equals 14 residues. Germline values: CDR1 SGHTA, CDR2 FQGNSA. CDR3 region: CASAPGLAGETQYF. Here the CDR3 DNA reads TGTGCCAGCGCACCGGGACTAGCGGGAGAGACCCAGTACTTC.

This chain joins TRBV5-1 and TRBJ1-5; 7 bases match TRBD1. Germline V gene data show CDR1 as SGHRS and CDR2 as YFSETQ. There are 13 residues in the CDR3. The junction had 2 bases not matched to a gene; V was cut back by 4 bases and J by 4 bases. CDR3 DNA sequence: TGCGCCAGCAGCGTGACAGGGAATCAGCCCCAGCATTTT. As protein: CASSVTGNQPQHF.

The rearrangement joins TRBV15 to TRBJ2-7; 12 bases agree with TRBD2. The CDR3 extends over 15 amino acids. Germline V CDR1 and CDR2: LNHNV, YYDKDF (reference sequence). The V segment lost 6 bases and the J segment 0 bases; nucleotides outside the gene matches: 3. CDR3 DNA sequence: TGTGCCACCAGAAAGACTAGCGGGAGCTCCTACGAGCAGTACTTC. This gives the protein CATRKTSGSSYEQYF.

This clone was found a few times. This chain joins TRBV14 and TRBJ1-1, with 8 bases aligning to TRBD1. V shed 4 bases and J 11 bases; nucleotides not matched to a gene: 6. Germline loops: CDR1 SGHDN, CDR2 FVKESK. The CDR3 has 12 amino acids. The CDR3 coding sequence is TGTGCCAGCAGCCGGACAGGGTATGACGCTTTCTTT. Its translation is CASSRTGYDAFF.

The J gene is TRBJ1-5, the V gene TRBV19; possible D gene TRBD1, 5 bases. Trimming stripped 3 bases from V and 6 bases from J, with 18 bases between. This CDR3 spans 16 amino acids. The germline V gene has CDR1 LNHDA and CDR2 SQIVND (reference sequence). The CDR3 loop is CASSIWAGRLGQPQHF. CDR3 in DNA: TGTGCCAGTAGTATTTGGGCAGGGCGTCTAGGTCAGCCCCAGCATTTT.

The rearrangement links TRBV11-2 to TRBJ2-5, with TRBD2 matching 11 bases. V lost 1 base to trimming and J lost 5 bases; unmatched junction nucleotides: 6. This CDR3 is 16 amino acids long. Germline V CDR1 and CDR2: SGHAT, FQNNGV. The chain's CDR3 is CASSLALAGGRETQYF. The CDR3 region has the DNA TGTGCCAGCAGCTTAGCTTTAGCGGGGGGGCGGGAGACCCAGTACTTC. Filled out from reference TRBV11-2 and TRBJ2-5, the complete variable domain reads EAGVAQSPRYKIIEKRQSVAFWCNPISGHATLYWYQQILGQGPKLLIQFQNNGVVDDSQLPKDRFSAERLKGVDSTLKIQPAKLEDSAVYLCASSLALAGGRETQYFGPGTRLLVL.

There are a few counts of this clone. This chain links TRBV27 with TRBJ1-2; D is unclear. The CDR3 is 12 residues long. Germline lookup yields CDR1 MNHEY and CDR2 SMNVEV (reference sequence). The ends were cut back, 5 bases at V and 4 bases at J, with 8 bases in the middle. The CDR3 bases are TGTGCCAGCAGTCAAGATAGCTATGGCTACACCTTC. Residues: CASSQDSYGYTF.

This clone was seen more than once but under ten times. The CDR3, as DNA: TGTGCCAGCAGCTTTATCCCGGGATCCGGGGAGCTGTTTTTT. Translation gives CASSFIPGSGELFF. The chain employs TRBV5-6 and TRBJ2-2, with TRBD2 as a possible D gene (5 bases). This CDR3 is 14 amino acids long. V was clipped by 2 bases and J by 6 bases, with 11 bases between them. Germline values: CDR1 SGHDT, CDR2 YYEEEE.

This sequence joins TRBV7-2 and TRBJ2-7; TRBD2 aligns across 11 bases. The germline gives CDR1 SGHTA, CDR2 FQGNSA. V lost 5 bases, J lost 3 bases, and 12 bases stayed unmatched. There are 17 residues in the CDR3. The CDR3 spells CASSRFTSGGGFYEQYF. DNA of the CDR3: TGTGCCAGCAGCCGCTTCACTAGCGGGGGTGGTTTCTACGAGCAGTACTTC.